This T cell receptor beta chain was captured by sequencing in a study of T cell changes during pregnancy in multiple sclerosis. TCRdb's table, derived via immunoSEQ multiplex PCR, lists solely in-frame clones and lacks some. Among around 66,000 clones listed, 91% were seen once. The length of the CDR3 is 13 residues. The germline V gene encodes CDR1 MNHEY and CDR2 SVGAGI. The V gene lost 6 bases and the J gene lost 4 bases, with 12 bases spanning the gap. The origin of this receptor is a female donor in good health, enrolled as a control in a pregnancy study. This material consisted of peripheral blood, taken in the third trimester of pregnancy. The rearrangement uses TRBV6-5 and TRBJ1-2; D unresolved. The CDR3 DNA sequence: TGTGCCAGCAGGGGCGGGCAGCTCTATGGCTACACCTTC. This translates into CASRGGQLYGYTF.